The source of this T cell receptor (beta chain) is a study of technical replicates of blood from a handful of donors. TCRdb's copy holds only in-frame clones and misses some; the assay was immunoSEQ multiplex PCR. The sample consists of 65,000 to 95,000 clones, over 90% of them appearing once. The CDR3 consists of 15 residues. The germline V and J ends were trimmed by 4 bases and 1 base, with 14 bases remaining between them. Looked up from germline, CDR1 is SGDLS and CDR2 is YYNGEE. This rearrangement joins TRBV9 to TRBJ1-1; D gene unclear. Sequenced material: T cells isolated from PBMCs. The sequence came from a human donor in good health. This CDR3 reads CASSLTLGGNTEAFF. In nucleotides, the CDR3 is TGTGCCAGCAGCCTAACCCTAGGAGGGAACACTGAAGCTTTCTTT.